One sample yielded the 26 T cell receptor beta chains listed below, sequenced in a study of blood T cell repertoires in COVID-19. Produced via immunoSEQ multiplex PCR; TCRdb's table is partial and in-frame only. This table has approximately 140,000 clones, around 80% appearing once. Sequences were obtained from peripheral blood. The origin of the receptors is a man in his sixties with acute or convalescent COVID-19.

The CDR3 loop reads CASSQGGGLGYGYTF. The CDR3 nucleotides are TGCGCCAGCAGCCAAGGCGGGGGGTTGGGCTATGGCTACACCTTC. This chain joins TRBV4-3 and TRBJ1-2; D is perhaps TRBD1 (5 bases). V was cut by 1 base and J by 4 bases, with 13 bases left in between. Germline-derived CDR1 and CDR2 are LGHNA and YSLEER. The CDR3 contains 15 residues.

The chain carries TRBV4-1 and TRBJ1-4; D unclear. CDR3 size: 15 residues. V lost 0 bases and J 7 bases, leaving 12 bases between the germline ends. CDR1 is MGHRA, CDR2 YSYEKL, per germline. CDR3 region: CASSQDGSGIEKLFF. Written as DNA, the CDR3 is TGCGCCAGCAGCCAAGACGGCAGCGGGATTGAAAAACTGTTTTTT.

Comments on this clone: The same CDR3 is also encoded by other DNA sequences in this sample. The rearrangement links TRBV6-5 to TRBJ1-2; 8 nucleotides match TRBD1. Germline values: CDR1 MNHEY, CDR2 SVGAGI. The CDR3 consists of 13 residues. The V gene end was trimmed by 6 bases and the J gene end by 6 bases; junction bases not matched to a gene: 6. CDR3 sequence reads: CASSRGQGHGYTF. The CDR3 DNA follows: TGTGCCAGCAGCCGAGGACAGGGCCATGGCTACACCTTC.

The chain joins TRBV6-2 or TRBV6-3 to TRBJ1-5; 7 bases agree with TRBD1. V trimming: 5 bases; J trimming: 6 bases; junction bases outside the gene matches: 16. Per the germline V gene, CDR1 is MNHEY and CDR2 is SVGEGT. The CDR3 covers 17 residues. CDR3 bases: TGTGCCAGCAGTCGCCCATTAACAGGGGTGACTTCTCAGCCCCAGCATTTT. Encoded protein: CASSRPLTGVTSQPQHF.

This rearrangement joins TRBV24-1 to TRBJ1-3; the D gene is possibly TRBD1 (5 bases). Germline assignment: CDR1 KGHDR and CDR2 SFDVKD. Between the trimmed V and J ends, which lost 2 bases and 1 base, there was a span of 8 bases. The CDR3 runs to 15 residues. The CDR3 loop reads CATSDSGGSGNTIYF. The CDR3 nucleotides read TGTGCCACCAGTGATTCGGGGGGTTCTGGAAACACCATATATTTT.

This clone was counted a few times. The chain links TRBV2 to TRBJ2-1; TRBD1 is a possible D gene (5 bases). With 2 bases removed from V and 6 bases from J, the gap between germline ends came to 8 bases. Germline V gives CDR1 SNHLY, CDR2 FYNNEI. This CDR3 region has 13 residues. The CDR3 nucleotides read TGTGCCAGCAGTGAACAGGGAATCAATGAGCAGTTCTTC. It translates to CASSEQGINEQFF.

The V and J genes are TRBV7-9 and TRBJ2-3, with 8 bases matching TRBD2. Germline V CDR1 and CDR2: SEHNR, FQNEAQ (reference sequence). This CDR3 has 14 amino acids. Trimming at V came to 5 bases and at J to 5 bases, leaving 6 bases not matched to a gene. The CDR3 region has the DNA TGTGCCAGCAGCCGCGGGAGGAGGGAAGATACGCAGTATTTT. Translating it yields CASSRGRREDTQYF.

V and J are TRBV18 and TRBJ2-1; 7 bases are a match to TRBD1. The CDR3 loop spans 14 amino acids. V was pared by 2 bases and J by 6 bases, with 4 bases of the junction left unmatched. Germline values: CDR1 KGHSH, CDR2 LQKENI. Here the CDR3 DNA reads TGTGCCAGCTCACCAAGGGGGCAAAGCAATGAGCAGTTCTTC. Residues: CASSPRGQSNEQFF.

The J gene is TRBJ2-5, the V gene TRBV4-2; TRBD2 matches 7 bases. Germline V gene sequence: CDR1 LGHNA, CDR2 YNFKEQ. The junction had 0 bases not matched to a gene; V was cut back by 1 base and J by 1 base. There are 14 residues in the CDR3. CDR3 coding DNA: TGTGCCAGCAGCCAAGGACTAGCCCAAGAGACCCAGTACTTC. It encodes CASSQGLAQETQYF.

The rearrangement joins TRBV7-9 to TRBJ1-3; unclear D gene. Germline V CDR1 and CDR2: SEHNR, FQNEAQ (reference sequence). The CDR3 consists of 14 residues. The germline V and J ends were trimmed by 6 bases and 2 bases, with 11 bases remaining between them. CDR3 nucleotides: TGTGCCAGCAGGCCTACCGGTGCTGGAAACACCATATATTTT. Translation: CASRPTGAGNTIYF.

V is TRBV5-6 and J is TRBJ1-2; possible D gene TRBD1, 6 bases. Trimming removed 4 bases at V and 6 bases at J, with 10 bases between. This CDR3 spans 12 amino acids. Germline assignment: CDR1 SGHDT and CDR2 YYEEEE. The CDR3 region has the DNA TGTGCCAGCAGCCAGGGGAAGGATGGCTACACCTTC. This gives the protein CASSQGKDGYTF.

This clone was observed a few times. This rearrangement joins TRBV6-2 or TRBV6-3 to TRBJ1-5; 8 bases line up with TRBD1. The germline CDR1 and CDR2 sequences are MNHEY and SVGEGT. This CDR3 region has 16 residues. The junction had 13 bases not matched to a gene; V was cut back by 4 bases and J by 8 bases. CDR3 nucleotide sequence: TGTGCCAGCAGTTCCCCGATTGGGACAGGCTGGAAGCCCCAGCATTTT. Protein sequence: CASSSPIGTGWKPQHF.

The rearrangement links TRBV5-1 to TRBJ2-1; no firm D call. In germline, CDR1 is SGHRS, CDR2 YFSETQ. The CDR3 extends over 15 amino acids. With 1 base removed from V and 0 bases from J, the gap between germline ends came to 8 bases. The CDR3 region is CASSLKQSSYNEQFF. CDR3 DNA sequence: TGCGCCAGCAGCTTGAAACAGAGCTCCTACAATGAGCAGTTCTTC. Full variable domain (missing parts from reference TRBV5-1 and TRBJ2-1): KAGVTQTPRYLIKTRGQQVTLSCSPISGHRSVSWYQQTPGQGLQFLFEYFSETQRNKGNFPGRFSGRQFSNSRSEMNVSTLELGDSALYLCASSLKQSSYNEQFFGPGTRLTVL.

The chain is built from TRBV7-9 and TRBJ1-4; D is unresolved. Germline loops: CDR1 SEHNR, CDR2 FQNEAQ (reference sequence). Trimming removed 5 bases at V and 3 bases at J, with 10 bases between. The CDR3 has 14 amino acids. CDR3 bases: TGTGCCAGCAGCCTAAGCATCTCTAATGAAAAACTGTTTTTT. This translates into CASSLSISNEKLFF.

This chain links TRBV10-3 with TRBJ1-5; perhaps TRBD1 as D (6 bases). Trimming left V 6 bases short and J 3 bases short, with 9 bases between. The CDR3 has 13 amino acids. From germline, CDR1 is ENHRY and CDR2 SYGVKD. The CDR3 reads CAIRAGVNQPQHF. The CDR3 nucleotides read TGTGCCATCAGGGCAGGGGTCAATCAGCCCCAGCATTTT.

This clone was seen just once. The rearrangement uses TRBV4-2 and TRBJ2-7; D is unclear. V was cut by 4 bases and J by 2 bases, with 15 bases left in between. The CDR3 covers 15 residues. Germline CDR1 LGHNA, CDR2 YNFKEQ. The CDR3 sequence is CASSPERRSAYEQYF. The CDR3 region has the DNA TGTGCCAGCAGCCCCGAACGAAGATCGGCCTACGAGCAGTACTTC.

This sequence joins TRBV6-1 and TRBJ2-7; 7 bases line up with TRBD2. The CDR3 runs 16 residues. Trimming took 1 base from V and 2 from J; bases not matched to a gene: 8. CDR1 is MNHNS and CDR2 is SASEGT in the germline V gene. CDR3 DNA sequence: TGTGCCAGCAGTGAAGGGGACTATCCGCCCACCTACGAGCAGTACTTC. Encoded protein: CASSEGDYPPTYEQYF.

The rearrangement uses TRBV6-6 and TRBJ2-1; 7 bases are a match to TRBD2. Germline V CDR1 and CDR2: MNHNY, SVGAGI (reference sequence). The CDR3 consists of 16 residues. Trimming took 5 bases from V and 9 from J; bases not matched to a gene: 16. The CDR3 DNA follows: TGTGCCAGCAGTCACGGACGGGGGGTCCCCGACGGTGAGCAGTTCTTC. It specifies CASSHGRGVPDGEQFF.

The chain employs TRBV5-5 and TRBJ1-1; D is unresolved. V shed 2 bases and J shed 13 bases, with 12 bases lying between them. CDR1 is SGHKS and CDR2 is YYEKEE in the germline V gene (reference sequence). The CDR3 spans 11 residues. The CDR3 nucleotides are TGTGCCAGCAGCTTTGGGGTGGCGGGTTTCTTT. Translated, it gives CASSFGVAGFF.

The genes are TRBV21-1 and TRBJ1-5; no DNA check was done on the table's D call, TRBD1. TRBV21-1 corresponds to a pseudogene. There are 15 residues in the CDR3. The CDR3 DNA is TGTGCCAGCAGCGCCAGGGGGCTGGCGGGTCAGCCCCAGCATTTT. It is translated as CASSARGLAGQPQHF.

CDR3 bases: TGCGCCAGCAGCTCTCAGGGGTCTTCACCCCTCCACTTT. This gives the protein CASSSQGSSPLHF. The chain recombines TRBV5-1 with TRBJ1-6; a weak D match, TRBD1 (6 bases). CDR1 SGHRS and CDR2 YFSETQ come from the germline V gene. The V gene lost 3 bases and the J gene lost 9 bases, with 10 bases spanning the gap. CDR3 length: 13 residues.

The chain joins TRBV19 to TRBJ2-1; TRBD2 aligns across 11 bases. Trimming took 5 bases from V and 9 from J; bases not matched to a gene: 6. Per germline, CDR1 LNHDA and CDR2 SQIVND (reference sequence). The CDR3 covers 14 residues. This CDR3 is CASSPRLAGREQFF. For the CDR3, the DNA is TGTGCCAGTAGTCCGCGACTAGCGGGGCGTGAGCAGTTCTTC.

This CDR3 reads CASSLSGRDNEQYF. In nucleotides, the CDR3 is TGTGCCAGCTCACTTAGCGGGAGAGACAACGAGCAGTACTTC. V gene TRBV18 combines with J gene TRBJ2-7; TRBD2 matches 9 bases. Looked up from germline, CDR1 is KGHSH and CDR2 is LQKENI. The CDR3 sequence is 14 residues long. The J segment lost 5 bases and the V segment lost 4 bases, leaving 6 bases of the junction unmatched.

The sample holds one count of this clone. This chain joins TRBV19 and TRBJ2-3, with D possibly TRBD2 on 5 matching bases. The V gene lost 3 bases and the J gene lost 5 bases, with 18 bases spanning the gap. There are 16 residues in the CDR3. Germline CDR1 reads LNHDA; CDR2 reads SQIVND (reference sequence). The CDR3 coding sequence is TGTGCCAGTAGTATCCCTGGACTTTACTCATTAGATACGCAGTATTTT. Its translation: CASSIPGLYSLDTQYF.

J is TRBJ2-7 and V is TRBV2; 9 bases line up with TRBD1. This CDR3 spans 15 amino acids. V shed 7 bases and J 2 bases; nucleotides not matched to a gene: 9. CDR1 is SNHLY, CDR2 FYNNEI, per germline. CDR3 region: CASTISTGGAYEQYF. The CDR3, as DNA: TGTGCCAGCACCATATCGACAGGGGGGGCCTACGAGCAGTACTTC.

The CDR3 reads CASSFGSQPQHF. The DNA for the CDR3 is TGTGCCAGCAGTTTTGGGAGCCAGCCCCAGCATTTT. The chain is built from TRBV28 and TRBJ1-5, with D unresolved. The CDR3 totals 12 residues. Germline V gives CDR1 MDHEN, CDR2 SYDVKM. Between the trimmed V and J ends, which lost 3 bases and 7 bases, there was a span of 7 bases.